The rows below give T cell receptor beta chains drawn from one sample of a study of preoperative IRX-2 immunotherapy in early breast cancer. TCRdb's table, derived via immunoSEQ multiplex PCR, lists solely in-frame clones and lacks some. The data contain some 30,000 clones, 89% of them seen just once; the ten biggest clones take up 1.6%. The sample in question was tumor tissue, obtained after IRX-2 immunotherapy. These receptors were obtained from a human donor with breast cancer. CDR3s include the opening cysteine and the closing phenylalanine or tryptophan. The order of the fields is CDR3 length, V gene, CDR3 protein.

13 TRBV6-8 CASSYQGDQPQHF
17 TRBV6-1 CASSEAYRGGANEKLFF
15 TRBV22-1 CASKLTPRTGNEQFF
14 TRBV18 CASSPRGLNTEAFF
15 TRBV6-8 CASSPWPRDYEKLFF
15 TRBV6-8 CASRPLAGSYNEQFF
15 TRBV19 CASSVDRDGYEKLFF
15 TRBV6-8 CASKVSGGGVHTQYF
12 TRBV29-1 CSGGTGRAEAFF
14 TRBV19 CASSIGTGRETQYF
16 TRBV5-1 CASSFPPKSGNSPLHF
15 TRBV22-1 CASSQDRVNGYEQYF
13 TRBV29-1 CSVVATSYNEQFF
14 TRBV7-8 CASSGAGGSDTQYF
12 TRBV12-5 CASGSEGGTQYF
19 TRBV15 CATSRERATPARLNTEAFF
15 TRBV11-3 CASRLYGGPQETQYF
12 TRBV19 CATNANGEKLFF
17 TRBV6-8 CASSSPQGASSDYGYTF
14 TRBV6-8 CASSYAGRDGEQYF
15 TRBV6-8 CASSYSRGAKNIQYF
17 TRBV6-8 CASSSGTGAYSNQPQHF
15 TRBV28 CASSWDRGRGQPQHF
15 TRBV12-5 CASSHGGQGASEAFF
15 TRBV11-3 CASSAGQIRINEQFF
14 TRBV28 CASDRALTYNEQFF
12 TRBV29-1 CSVEVGYNEQFF
12 TRBV6-8 CASSRQNTEAFF
17 TRBV12-2 CASRLGGVCRGRDGYTF
12 TRBV6-8 CASSEGRGGYTF
14 TRBV5-1 CASSLARGGTEAFF
15 TRBV18 CASSPGASGANVLTF
16 TRBV7-5 CASSLFSAGGLNEQFF
16 TRBV23-1 CASSSWGSSYNSPLHF
12 TRBV10-2 CASSVGEQPQHF
15 TRBV18 CASSPPNSRYTEAFF